This TCR beta chain was obtained from a study of T cell repertoires in cytomegalovirus infection. In the study overall: Both a matching HLA type and CMV infection were indicated by public TCR beta signatures. Study conclusions and caveats: Pooled public TCR beta family frequency picked out CMV carriers with the relevant HLA. Dominant in the ex vivo response were TCR beta clonotypes restricted by HLA-C and specific for CMV.

TCRdb fed the reads into MiXCR, producing one record per CDR3 protein. Of around 550,000 distinct CDR3 sequences in the sample, about 25% were seen once. Per germline, CDR1 SEHNR and CDR2 FQNEAQ (reference sequence). This CDR3 contains 16 residues. Unmatched junction bases numbered 8, after V lost 2 bases and J lost 2 bases. This clonotype appeared once. Its antigen is not known. The receptor was derived from a human donor in good health (CMV status not recorded). Some clones in this sample may be carry-over from other donors' samples. The specimen sequenced was PBMCs. V usage is TRBV7-9 and J usage is TRBJ2-5; TRBD1 aligns across 7 bases. This CDR3 is CASSLSRQGIQETQYF. The CDR3 nucleotides are TGTGCCAGCAGCTTATCCCGACAGGGTATTCAAGAGACCCAGTACTTC.